The next 13 T cell receptor beta chains were all read from a single sample in a study of tumor-infiltrating lymphocytes in primary liver carcinoma. Extraction of RNA together with DNA used about 17-31 mg of unsorted bulk tissue. The input was about 490 ng total RNA; TCR beta cDNA was made from it with a constant-region primer. Each TCR beta library was derived from three nested multiplex PCR rounds that employed slightly modified ARM-PCR. It was with TRBV1-TRBV30 forward primers and a C-beta reverse primer that the first two PCR rounds were run, at approximately 10 cycles each. Via MiXCR, TCRdb re-called the multiplex PCR reads, giving one row per CDR3 protein. This table holds tens of thousands of distinct CDR3 sequences, about two thirds found once. The specimen was liver tumor tissue from sampling region 4. Specified subset: tumor region T4, right-lateral pole. These receptors were taken from a man in his forties or fifties with primary liver carcinoma and hepatitis B virus infection.

As for this clonotype: At one of its ends the junction is not consistent with the germline gene, which may arise from a read error. This rearrangement joins TRBV11-2 to TRBJ1-2, with 7 bases matching TRBD1. From germline, CDR1 is SGHAT and CDR2 FQNNGV. The CDR3 spans 15 residues. The CDR3 sequence is CASSLGGTALVGYTF. In DNA, the CDR3 is TGTGCCAGTAGCTTAGGTGGGACAGCACTAGTAGGCTACACCTTC.

This chain uses TRBV6-1 with TRBJ1-6; unclear D gene. Per germline, CDR1 MNHNS and CDR2 SASEGT. This CDR3 has 14 amino acids. CDR3 protein: CYSSDRHGDSPLHF. The DNA of the CDR3 is TGTTACAGCAGTGACCGGCACGGTGACTCACCCCTCCACTTT.

In regard to this clonotype: Given a much more abundant clone one base away, this may be a read error. This chain joins TRBV7-2 and TRBJ2-7; TRBD1 might be the D (6 bases). Germline V CDR1 and CDR2: SGHTA, FQGNSA. The CDR3 runs to 15 residues. Here the CDR3 reads CASSRGRQDTYEHYF. In DNA form, the CDR3 reads TGTGCCAGCAGCCGGGGCCGACAGGATACCTACGAGCACTACTTC.

Concerning this clonotype: The junction differs from germline at one of its ends, possibly a read error. The CDR3 here is CASNPRAGGGEDTHYF. DNA of the CDR3: TGCGCCAGCAACCCCCGAGCTGGAGGGGGCGAAGATACCCACTACTTC. This sequence joins TRBV5-1 and TRBJ2-5, with a weak D call TRBD1 (7 bases). The germline V gene has CDR1 SGHRS and CDR2 YFSETQ. This CDR3 comprises 16 residues.

The table lists this clonotype with a few counts. A read error may explain this, as a much larger clone is one base away. The chain combines TRBV5-5 with TRBJ2-2, with 11 nucleotides matching TRBD2. Germline CDR1 is SGHKS and CDR2 is YYEKEE (reference sequence). The CDR3 is made up of 17 amino acids. Written as DNA, the CDR3 is TGTGCCAGCAGCTTGGGACTAGCGGGAAAGTACACCAGGGAGCTGTTTTTT. This encodes CASSLGLAGKYTRELFF. Full variable domain (remainder filled in from reference TRBV5-5 and TRBJ2-2): DAGVTQSPTHLIKTRGQQVTLRCSPISGHKSVSWYQQVLGQGPQFIFQYYEKEERGRGNFPDRFSARQFPNYSSELNVNALLLGDSALYLCASSLGLAGKYTRELFFGEGSRLTVL.

The table lists this clonotype with a few counts. This clone may be a read error of a much larger clone one base away. The V gene is TRBV29-1, the J gene TRBJ2-1; 7 bases are shared with TRBD2. The germline V gene encodes CDR1 SQVTM and CDR2 ANQGSEA. This CDR3 region has 12 residues. The CDR3 reads CGVSHPSGTIFF. For the CDR3, the DNA is TGCGGCGTTTCTCACCCGTCTGGGACTATTTTCTTC.

Concerning this clonotype itself: One end of the junction varies from germline; a read error may be responsible. V gene TRBV11-2 combines with J gene TRBJ1-5; perhaps TRBD1 as D (6 bases). This CDR3 spans 15 amino acids. Germline-derived CDR1 and CDR2 are SGHAT and FQNNGV. Written as DNA, the CDR3 is TGTGCCAGCAGCTTAGAGATGGGGGGCAATGAGCCCCGGCATTTT. Translation gives CASSLEMGGNEPRHF.

Notes on this clonotype: The CDR3 carries no conserved terminal phenylalanine or tryptophan, so it likely arises from a read error. The rearrangement joins TRBV6-1 to TRBJ2-5, with TRBD1 identical over 7 bases. The junction had 8 bases not matched to a gene; V was cut back by 4 bases and J by 3 bases. Germline CDR1 reads MNHNS; CDR2 reads SASEGT. This CDR3 contains 15 residues. CDR3 sequence: CASSVTGTEEETQYL. CDR3 nucleotides: TGTGCCAGCAGTGTAACCGGGACAGAGGAAGAGACCCAGTACTTA.

As concerns this clonotype: Germline is not matched at one junction end, which may reflect a read error. V and J are TRBV11-2 and TRBJ1-4, with D hard to call. This CDR3 has 16 amino acids. Germline lookup yields CDR1 SGHAT and CDR2 FQNNGV. The CDR3 here is CTSSKAPGGTNEELFF. The DNA of the CDR3 is TGCACCAGCAGCAAGGCTCCAGGAGGAACAAATGAAGAACTGTTTTTT. The full variable domain, completed using reference TRBV11-2 and TRBJ1-4, is EAGVAQSPRYKIIEKRQSVAFWCNPISGHATLYWYQQILGQGPKLLIQFQNNGVVDDSQLPKDRFSAERLKGVDSTLKIQPAKLEDSAVYLCTSSKAPGGTNEELFFGSGTQLSVL.

Notes on this clonotype: This may come from a read error, since a much larger clone is one base off. Here the CDR3 reads CASSFIDRERYEQYF. The DNA of the CDR3 is TGCGCCAGCAGCTTCATCGACAGGGAACGGTACGAGCAGTACTTC. The chain combines TRBV5-1 with TRBJ2-7, with 7 bases fitting TRBD1. The CDR3 totals 15 residues. Germline CDR1 is SGHRS and CDR2 is YFSETQ. V dropped 2 bases and J dropped 4; count of bases not matched to a gene: 9.

Comment on this clonotype: At one boundary the junction diverges from the germline segment, which might be a read error. This chain joins TRBV11-2 and TRBJ2-2; D is ambiguous. The CDR3 is 13 residues long. The germline gives CDR1 SGHAT, CDR2 FQNNGV. CDR3 nucleotide sequence: TGTACCAGCAACCAAGCTGTGACCGGGGAGCTGTTTTTT. Translating gives CTSNQAVTGELFF.

To note about this clonotype: A read error is possible here, since a much larger clone lies one base away. The chain employs TRBV5-1 and TRBJ1-2; 7 bases are a match to TRBD1. Germline-derived CDR1 and CDR2 are SGHRS and YFSETQ. The CDR3 spans 15 residues. CDR3 in amino acids: CASNLDPGTVYGYTF. CDR3 sequence (DNA): TGCGCCAGCAACTTGGACCCCGGGACAGTGTATGGCTACACCTTC.

This clonotype has a count of ten or more. The chain links TRBV6-5 to TRBJ2-3; no definite D call. Trimming pared 5 bases from V and 0 bases from J, leaving 6 bases between. The length of the CDR3 is 13 residues. CDR1 is MNHEY, CDR2 SVGAGI, per germline. CDR3 sequence (DNA): TGTGCCAGCAGTCTCCAGAGCACAGATACGCAGTATTTT. Its translation is CASSLQSTDTQYF.